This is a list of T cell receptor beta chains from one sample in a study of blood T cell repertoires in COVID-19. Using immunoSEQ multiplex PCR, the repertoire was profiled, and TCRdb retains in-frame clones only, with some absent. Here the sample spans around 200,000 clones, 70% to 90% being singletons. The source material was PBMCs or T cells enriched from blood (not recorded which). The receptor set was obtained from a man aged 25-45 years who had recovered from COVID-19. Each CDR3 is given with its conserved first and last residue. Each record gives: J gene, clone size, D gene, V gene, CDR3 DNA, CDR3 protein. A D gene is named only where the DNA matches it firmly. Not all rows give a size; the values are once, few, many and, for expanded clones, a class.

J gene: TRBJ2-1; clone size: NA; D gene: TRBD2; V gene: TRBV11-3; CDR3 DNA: TGTGCCAGCAGCTTAGAGGGAATAGCGGGAAGTGAGCAGTTCTTC; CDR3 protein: CASSLEGIAGSEQFF
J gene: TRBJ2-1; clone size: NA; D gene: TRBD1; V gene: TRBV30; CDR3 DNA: TGTGCCTGGGAAAAAGACAGGGTCAATGAGCAGTTCTTC; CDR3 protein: CAWEKDRVNEQFF
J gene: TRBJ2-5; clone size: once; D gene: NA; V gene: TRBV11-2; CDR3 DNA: TGTGCCAGCAGCTTGGGGACTTTTGAGGAGACCCAGTACTTC; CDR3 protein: CASSLGTFEETQYF
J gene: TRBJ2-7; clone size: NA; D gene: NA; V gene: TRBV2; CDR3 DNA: TGTGCCAGCAGAAATCTTGTTAATTCCTACGAGCAGTACTTC; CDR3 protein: CASRNLVNSYEQYF
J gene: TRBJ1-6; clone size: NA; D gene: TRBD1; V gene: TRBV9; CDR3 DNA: TGTGCCAGCAGCGTAGGTCAGGGGGCGAATTCACCCCTCCACTTT; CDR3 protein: CASSVGQGANSPLHF
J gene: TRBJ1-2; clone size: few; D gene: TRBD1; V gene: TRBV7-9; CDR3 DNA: TGTGCCAGCAGCTTAGGAGGGTGGACAGGGCACTATGGCTACACCTTC; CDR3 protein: CASSLGGWTGHYGYTF
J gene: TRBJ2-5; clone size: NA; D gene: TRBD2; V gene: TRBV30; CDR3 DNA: TGTGCCTGGAGTGGACTAGCGGGGCACGAGACCCAGTACTTC; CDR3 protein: CAWSGLAGHETQYF
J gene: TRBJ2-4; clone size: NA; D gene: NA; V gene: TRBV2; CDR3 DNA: TGTGCCAGCAGTGATCCTCGAGTATCAGCCAAAAACATTCAGTACTTC; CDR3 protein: CASSDPRVSAKNIQYF
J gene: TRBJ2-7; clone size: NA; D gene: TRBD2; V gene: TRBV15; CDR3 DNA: TGTGCCACCAGCAGGAAGGGACTAGCGGTCTACGAGCAGTACTTC; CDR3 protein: CATSRKGLAVYEQYF
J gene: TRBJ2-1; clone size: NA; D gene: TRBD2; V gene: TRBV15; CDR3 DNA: TGTGCCACCAGCAGACCAGGACTAGCGGTATACAATGAGCAGTTCTTC; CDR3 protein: CATSRPGLAVYNEQFF
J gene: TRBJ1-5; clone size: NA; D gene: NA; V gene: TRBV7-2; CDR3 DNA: TGTGCCAGCAGCGCACAGGAATCGCCCCAGCATTTT; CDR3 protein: CASSAQESPQHF
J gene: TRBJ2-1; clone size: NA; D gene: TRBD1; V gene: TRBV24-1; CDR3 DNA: TGTGCCACCAGTGAACCCACCGGGACAGGGAACTACAATGAGCAGTTCTTC; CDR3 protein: CATSEPTGTGNYNEQFF
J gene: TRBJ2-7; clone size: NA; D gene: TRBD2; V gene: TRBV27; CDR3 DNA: TGTGCCAGCAGTTCGCTAGCGGGAGGGCTATACGAGCAGTACTTC; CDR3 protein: CASSSLAGGLYEQYF
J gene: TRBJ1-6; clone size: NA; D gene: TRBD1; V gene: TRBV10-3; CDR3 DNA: TGTGCCATCAGTGGACAGGGGCCGAATTCACCCCTCCACTTT; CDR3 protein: CAISGQGPNSPLHF
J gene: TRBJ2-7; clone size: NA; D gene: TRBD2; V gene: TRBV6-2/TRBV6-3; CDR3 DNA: TGTGCCAGCAGTTCGACAGCGGGAGGGCCCTACGAGCAGTACTTC; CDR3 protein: CASSSTAGGPYEQYF
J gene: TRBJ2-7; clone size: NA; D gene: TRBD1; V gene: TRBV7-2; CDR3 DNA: TGTGCCAGCAGCTTAGAATCCAGGACAGGATCCTACGAGCAGTACTTC; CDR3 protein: CASSLESRTGSYEQYF
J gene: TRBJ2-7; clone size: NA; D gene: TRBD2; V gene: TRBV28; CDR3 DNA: TGTGCCAGCAGCCCTACTAGCGGGCGGTTCGGGCAGTACTTC; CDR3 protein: CASSPTSGRFGQYF
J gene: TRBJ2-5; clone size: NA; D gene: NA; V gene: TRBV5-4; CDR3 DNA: TGTGCCAGCAGCTCCCGGGGGTGGCAAGAGACCCAGTACTTC; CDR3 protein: CASSSRGWQETQYF
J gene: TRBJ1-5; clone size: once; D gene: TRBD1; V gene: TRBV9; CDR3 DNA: TGTGCCAGCAGCGGGACAGGAGATCAGCCCCAGCATTTT; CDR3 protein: CASSGTGDQPQHF
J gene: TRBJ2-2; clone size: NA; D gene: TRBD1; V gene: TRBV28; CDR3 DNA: TGTGCCAGCAGCCCCCCTTGGGGACAGCACACCGGGGAGCTGTTTTTT; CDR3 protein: CASSPPWGQHTGELFF
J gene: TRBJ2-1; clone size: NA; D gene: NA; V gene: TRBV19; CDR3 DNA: TGTGCCAGTAGTATTCGCAGAACCTACAATGAGCAGTTCTTC; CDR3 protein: CASSIRRTYNEQFF
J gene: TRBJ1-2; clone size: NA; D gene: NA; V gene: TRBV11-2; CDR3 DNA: TGTGCCAGCAGCTTAGGCCTTACTTTATTATATGGCTACACCTTC; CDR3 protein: CASSLGLTLLYGYTF
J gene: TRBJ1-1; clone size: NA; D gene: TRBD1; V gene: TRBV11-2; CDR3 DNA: TGTGCCAGCAGCTTATCCTGGTCCGGGACAGGGGATGAAGCTTTCTTT; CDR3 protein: CASSLSWSGTGDEAFF
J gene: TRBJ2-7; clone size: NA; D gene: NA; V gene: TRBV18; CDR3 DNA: TGTGCCAGCTCACCGGGGCGCTCCTACGAGCAGTACTTC; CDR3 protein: CASSPGRSYEQYF
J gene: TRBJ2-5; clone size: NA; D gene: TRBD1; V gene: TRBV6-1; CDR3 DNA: TGTGCCAGCAGTGAAATCTCACAGGGGCAGACCCAGTACTTC; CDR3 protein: CASSEISQGQTQYF
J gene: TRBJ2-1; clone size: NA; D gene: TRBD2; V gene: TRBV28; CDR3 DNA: TGTGCCAGCATCGGAGGCGGGAGGGGGAATGAGCAGTTCTTC; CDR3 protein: CASIGGGRGNEQFF
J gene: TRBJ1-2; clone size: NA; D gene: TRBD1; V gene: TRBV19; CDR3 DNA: TGTGCCAGTGAGGGGGGACAGCACTATGGCTACACCTTC; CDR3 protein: CASEGGQHYGYTF
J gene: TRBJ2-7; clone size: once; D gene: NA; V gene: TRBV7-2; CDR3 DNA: TGTGCCAGCAGCCCAAGACAGCCTTACTTATACGAGCAGTACTTC; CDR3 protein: CASSPRQPYLYEQYF
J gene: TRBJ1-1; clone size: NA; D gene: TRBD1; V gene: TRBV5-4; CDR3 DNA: TGTGCCAGCAGCCCCCCAGGGGGTCAATGGACTGAAGCTTTCTTT; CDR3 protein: CASSPPGGQWTEAFF
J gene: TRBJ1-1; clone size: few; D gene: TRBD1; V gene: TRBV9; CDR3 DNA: TGTGCCAGCAGCCGAGGACAGGTTAAGAACACTGAAGCTTTCTTT; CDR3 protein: CASSRGQVKNTEAFF
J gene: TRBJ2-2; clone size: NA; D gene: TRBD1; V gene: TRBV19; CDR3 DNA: TGTGCCAGTAGTATAGTGACAGGGGCCGGGGAGCTGTTTTTT; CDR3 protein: CASSIVTGAGELFF
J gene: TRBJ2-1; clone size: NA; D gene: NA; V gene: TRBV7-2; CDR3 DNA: TGTGCCAGCAGCTCATATCATCAGGGGGGTGAGCAGTTCTTC; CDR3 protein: CASSSYHQGGEQFF
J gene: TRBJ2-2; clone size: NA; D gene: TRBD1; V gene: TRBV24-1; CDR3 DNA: TGTGCCACCAGTGATCTGGACAGGGACACCGGGGAGCTGTTTTTT; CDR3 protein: CATSDLDRDTGELFF
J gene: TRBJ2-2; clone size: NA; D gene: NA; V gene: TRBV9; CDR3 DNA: TGTGCCAGCAGCGTAGTTGGGGGCAAGGACACCGGGGAGCTGTTTTTT; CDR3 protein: CASSVVGGKDTGELFF
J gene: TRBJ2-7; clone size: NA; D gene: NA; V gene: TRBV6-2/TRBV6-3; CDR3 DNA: TGTGCCAGCAGTTACTCGCGGTCGTTGACGTACGAGCAGTACTTC; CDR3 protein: CASSYSRSLTYEQYF
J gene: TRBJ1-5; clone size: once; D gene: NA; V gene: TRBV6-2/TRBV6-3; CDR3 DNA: TGTGCCAGCAGTTCAATCCAGGGATATAGCAATCAGCCCCAGCATTTT; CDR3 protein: CASSSIQGYSNQPQHF
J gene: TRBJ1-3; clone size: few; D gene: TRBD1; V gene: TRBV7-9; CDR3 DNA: TGTGCCAGCAGCTTAGAATCGGGACAGGGGTGGAACACCATATATTTT; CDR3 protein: CASSLESGQGWNTIYF
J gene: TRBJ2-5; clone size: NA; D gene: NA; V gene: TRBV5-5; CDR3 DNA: TGTGCCAGCAGCTTTAGTGGGCAGCTAGAGACCCAGTACTTC; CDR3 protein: CASSFSGQLETQYF
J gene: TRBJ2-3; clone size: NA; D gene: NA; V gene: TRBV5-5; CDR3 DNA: TGTGCCAGCAGCCCAGGACTTGACACAGATACGCAGTATTTT; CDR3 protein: CASSPGLDTDTQYF
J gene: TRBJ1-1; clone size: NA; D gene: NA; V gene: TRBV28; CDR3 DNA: TGTGCCAGCAGTTTGGTCTCCGGGGAAGGGAACACTGAAGCTTTCTTT; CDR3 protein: CASSLVSGEGNTEAFF
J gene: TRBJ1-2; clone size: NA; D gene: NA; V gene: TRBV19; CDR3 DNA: TGTGCCAGTAGAACCCCTCAGGAGGGGAACTATGGCTACACCTTC; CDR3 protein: CASRTPQEGNYGYTF
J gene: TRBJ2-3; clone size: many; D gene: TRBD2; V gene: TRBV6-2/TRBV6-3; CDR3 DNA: TGTGCCAGCAGCACCGGGACTAGCGGGAGAGATACGCAGTATTTT; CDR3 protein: CASSTGTSGRDTQYF
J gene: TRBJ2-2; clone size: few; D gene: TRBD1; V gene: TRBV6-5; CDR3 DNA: TGTGCCAGCAGCCGCCCAGGGGGTAATACCGGGGAGCTGTTTTTT; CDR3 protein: CASSRPGGNTGELFF
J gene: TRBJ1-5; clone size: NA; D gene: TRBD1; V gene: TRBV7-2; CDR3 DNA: TGTGCCAGCAGCCTGACCGGGACAGGGTATGGCAATCAGCCCCAGCATTTT; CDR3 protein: CASSLTGTGYGNQPQHF
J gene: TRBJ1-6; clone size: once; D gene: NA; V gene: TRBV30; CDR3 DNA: TGTGCCTGGAGTCCGACAGGAAATTCACCCCTCCACTTT; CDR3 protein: CAWSPTGNSPLHF
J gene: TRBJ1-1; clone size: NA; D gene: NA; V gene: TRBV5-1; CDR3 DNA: TGCGCCAGCTCCGGGGGAAGCATTAACACTGAAGCTTTCTTT; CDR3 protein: CASSGGSINTEAFF
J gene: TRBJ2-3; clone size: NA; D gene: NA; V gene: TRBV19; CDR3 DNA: TGTGCCAGTAGTATAGAGGGCAGTGCCACAGATACGCAGTATTTT; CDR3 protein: CASSIEGSATDTQYF
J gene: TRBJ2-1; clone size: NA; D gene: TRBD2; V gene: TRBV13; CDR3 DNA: TGTGCCAGCAGCCCTAGGGGACTAGCGGTCAATGAGCAGTTCTTC; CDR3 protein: CASSPRGLAVNEQFF
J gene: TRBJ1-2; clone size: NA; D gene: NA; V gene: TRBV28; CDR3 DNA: TGTGCCAGCAGTTATACATGGTATGGCTACACCTTC; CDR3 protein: CASSYTWYGYTF
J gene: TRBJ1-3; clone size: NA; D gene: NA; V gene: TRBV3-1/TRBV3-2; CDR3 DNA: TGTGCCAGCAGCCAAGCTGCAGGGGTCGGAAACACCATATATTTT; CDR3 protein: CASSQAAGVGNTIYF
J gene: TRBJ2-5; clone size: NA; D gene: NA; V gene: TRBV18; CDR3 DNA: TGTGCCAGCTCACCCTCCCCGGCAGGCGTCCCCCAAGAGACCCAGTACTTC; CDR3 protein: CASSPSPAGVPQETQYF
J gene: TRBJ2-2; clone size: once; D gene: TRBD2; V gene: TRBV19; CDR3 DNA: TGTGCCAGTAGTAAGGCTAGCGGGAATCCCACCGGGGAGCTGTTTTTT; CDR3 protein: CASSKASGNPTGELFF
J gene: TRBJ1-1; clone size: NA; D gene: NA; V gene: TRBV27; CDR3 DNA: TGTGCCAGCAGCCCAAGGGGGATTAAAGAAGCTTTCTTT; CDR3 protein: CASSPRGIKEAFF
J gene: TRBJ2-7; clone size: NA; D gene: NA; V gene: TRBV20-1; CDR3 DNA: TGCAGTGCTAGTGGCCAGGGGGGTTTCGAGCAGTACTTC; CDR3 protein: CSASGQGGFEQYF
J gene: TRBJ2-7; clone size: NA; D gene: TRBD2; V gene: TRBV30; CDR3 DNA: TGTGCCTGGAGTACTTCGGGGGGCTCCTACGAGCAGTACTTC; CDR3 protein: CAWSTSGGSYEQYF
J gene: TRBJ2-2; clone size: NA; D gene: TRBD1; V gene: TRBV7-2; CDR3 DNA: TGTGCCAGCAGCGACCGGAGTACAGGGGGCTACACCGGGGAGCTGTTTTTT; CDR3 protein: CASSDRSTGGYTGELFF
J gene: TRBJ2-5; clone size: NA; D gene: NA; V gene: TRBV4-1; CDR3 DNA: TGCGCCAGCAGCCAAGGGTCTAGTCTCGCTAGCTCAATCTACCAAGAGACCCAGTACTTC; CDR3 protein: CASSQGSSLASSIYQETQYF